This TCR beta chain comes out of a study of blood T cell repertoires in COVID-19. The CDR3 covers 15 residues. V was clipped by 4 bases and J by 11 bases; unmatched bases: 13. Germline CDR1 is SGHRS and CDR2 is YFSETQ. TCRdb keeps only in-frame clones here, not all; method: immunoSEQ multiplex PCR. The data hold about 83,000 clones, with roughly nine tenths observed a single time. The rearrangement joins TRBV5-1 to TRBJ1-2, with 11 nucleotides matching TRBD1. The source of this sequence is a man between 60 and 70 years old with acute or convalescent COVID-19. The sequenced material came from peripheral blood. CDR3 sequence reads: CASSHVPGQGVGYTF. CDR3 sequence (DNA): TGCGCCAGCAGCCACGTCCCGGGACAGGGGGTGGGTTACACCTTC.